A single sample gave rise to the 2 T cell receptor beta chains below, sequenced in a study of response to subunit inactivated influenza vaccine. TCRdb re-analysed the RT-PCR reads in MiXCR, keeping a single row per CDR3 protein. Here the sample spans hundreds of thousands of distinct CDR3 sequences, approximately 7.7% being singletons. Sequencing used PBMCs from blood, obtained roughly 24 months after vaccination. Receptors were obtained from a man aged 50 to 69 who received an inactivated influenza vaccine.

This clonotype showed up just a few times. CDR3 nucleotides: TGCAGCGTTGGGGTTGGGGCGGGGACGAACACCGGGGAGCTGTTTTTT. Protein product: CSVGVGAGTNTGELFF. The chain has TRBV29-1 and TRBJ2-2, with a possible D match to TRBD2 (6 bases). CDR1 is SQVTM and CDR2 is ANQGSEA in the germline V gene. V was pared by 4 bases and J by 0 bases, with 15 bases between. This CDR3 is built from 16 residues.

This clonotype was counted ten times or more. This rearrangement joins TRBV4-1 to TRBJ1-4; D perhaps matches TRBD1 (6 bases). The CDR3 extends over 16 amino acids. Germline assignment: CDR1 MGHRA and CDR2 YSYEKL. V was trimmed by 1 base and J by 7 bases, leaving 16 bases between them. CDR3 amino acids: CASSQGIGGAVEKLFF. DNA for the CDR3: TGCGCCAGCAGCCAAGGCATCGGGGGGGCGGTTGAAAAACTGTTTTTT.